A single sample gave rise to the 15 T cell receptor beta chains below, sequenced in a study of immune cell composition in non-small cell lung cancer. Sequencing was performed with immunoSEQ multiplex PCR; in TCRdb, only in-frame clones are kept and a portion is missing. This sample yields 5,000 to 5,500 clones, of which approximately 91% are seen a single time; approximately 6.3% belongs to the top ten. The normal lung sample lay at least 3 cm, and maximally far, from the tumour. Input material: non-adjacent lung tissue. These receptors were taken from a human donor with non-small cell lung cancer. Some clones in this sample may be carry-over from other donors' samples.

This clone has only one observation. V and J are TRBV15 and TRBJ1-2, with TRBD1 identical over 7 bases. CDR3 length equals 16 residues. V was clipped by 0 bases and J by 6 bases; unmatched bases: 10. Germline V CDR1 and CDR2: LNHNV, YYDKDF (reference sequence). CDR3 in amino acids: CATSRDKRTGVNGYTF. The CDR3 nucleotides are TGTGCCACCAGCAGAGATAAGAGGACAGGAGTCAATGGCTACACCTTC.

The chain combines TRBV18 with TRBJ1-1; 9 bases align to TRBD1. The junction had 1 base not matched to a gene; V was cut back by 4 bases and J by 1 base. Looked up from germline, CDR1 is KGHSH and CDR2 is LQKENI. The CDR3 runs to 14 residues. The CDR3 sequence is CASSQGQGNTEAFF. The CDR3, as DNA: TGTGCCAGCTCACAGGGACAGGGGAACACTGAAGCTTTCTTT.

The rearrangement links TRBV7-2 to TRBJ2-3; 8 bases match TRBD2. Trimming took 5 bases from V and 3 from J; bases not matched to a gene: 4. This CDR3 comprises 14 residues. Germline V gene lookup returns CDR1 SGHTA and CDR2 FQGNSA. As DNA, the CDR3 is TGTGCCAGCAGCCTCCGGGGGGGTACAGATACGCAGTATTTT. Translated, it gives CASSLRGGTDTQYF. The full variable domain, its missing parts supplied by reference TRBV7-2 and TRBJ2-3, is GAGVSQSPSNKVTEKGKDVELRCDPISGHTALYWYRQSLGQGLEFLIYFQGNSAPDKSGLPSDRFSAERTGGSVSTLTIQRTQQEDSAVYLCASSLRGGTDTQYFGPGTRLTVL.

The chain combines TRBV2 with TRBJ2-1; 11 bases line up with TRBD2. The V gene's germline CDR1 is SNHLY and CDR2 FYNNEI. V gave up 6 bases and J gave up 7 bases; unmatched junction bases: 14. The CDR3 sequence is 17 residues long. CDR3 sequence reads: CASRRVAGGSVWNEQFF. CDR3 nucleotides: TGTGCCAGCAGGCGGGTAGCGGGGGGGTCCGTTTGGAATGAGCAGTTCTTC.

V is TRBV28 and J is TRBJ1-3; no definite D call. The CDR3 extends over 15 amino acids. The V and J ends lost 4 bases and 0 bases respectively, with 10 bases between them. CDR1 is MDHEN and CDR2 is SYDVKM in the germline V gene. For the CDR3, the DNA is TGTGCCAGCAGTTCAGCTACAGTCTCTGGAAACACCATATATTTT. Residues: CASSSATVSGNTIYF.

V gene TRBV4-2 combines with J gene TRBJ2-3, with a weak D call TRBD2 (6 bases). The CDR3 spans 15 residues. Deletions cut 4 bases from V and 3 bases from J, with 14 bases between. Germline CDR1 is LGHNA and CDR2 is YNFKEQ. The CDR3 DNA reads as TGTGCCAGCAGCCTCGGAGGGACGCTGACAGATACGCAGTATTTT. It encodes CASSLGGTLTDTQYF.

The chain has TRBV29-1 and TRBJ2-7; D unresolved. This CDR3 contains 12 residues. V was shortened by 5 bases and J by 0 bases, with 8 bases between the two germline ends. The germline V gene encodes CDR1 SQVTM and CDR2 ANQGSEA. Here the CDR3 reads CSVSQDSYEQYF. CDR3 DNA: TGCAGCGTTTCCCAGGACTCCTACGAGCAGTACTTC.

This chain uses TRBV10-3 with TRBJ2-2; 11 nucleotides align to TRBD2. The J segment lost 6 bases and the V segment lost 4 bases, leaving 1 base of the junction unmatched. CDR1 is ENHRY, CDR2 SYGVKD, per germline. This CDR3 is built from 14 residues. The DNA of the CDR3 is TGTGCCATCAGTGGACTAGCGGGATCCGGGGAGCTGTTTTTT. It codes for CAISGLAGSGELFF.

The chain recombines TRBV7-8 with TRBJ2-7; TRBD2 is a possible D gene (6 bases). The CDR3 is 17 residues long. Per the germline V gene, CDR1 is SGHVS and CDR2 is FQNEAQ. The ends were cut back, 1 base at V and 4 bases at J, with 20 bases in the middle. For the CDR3, the DNA is TGTGCCAGCAGCTTAGTAGGCGCGGGAACGGGCCCATACGAGCAGTACTTC. Amino acid sequence: CASSLVGAGTGPYEQYF. Complete variable domain (other parts from reference TRBV7-8 and TRBJ2-7): GAGVSQSPRYKVAKRGQDVALRCDPISGHVSLFWYQQALGQGPEFLTYFQNEAQLDKSGLPSDRFFAERPEGSVSTLKIQRTQQEDSAVYLCASSLVGAGTGPYEQYFGPGTRLTVT.

The rearrangement uses TRBV18 and TRBJ2-7; possibly TRBD2 for D (7 bases). CDR3 length: 17 residues. Deletions cut 5 bases from V and 1 base from J, with 21 bases between. The germline CDR1 and CDR2 sequences are KGHSH and LQKENI. CDR3 sequence (DNA): TGTGCCAGCTCAGGTGGCCTAGGGGGGGCCACTTCCTACGAGCAGTACTTC. This encodes CASSGGLGGATSYEQYF.

V is TRBV4-2 and J is TRBJ2-5, with 9 bases matching TRBD1. This CDR3 comprises 16 residues. CDR1 LGHNA and CDR2 YNFKEQ come from the germline V gene. V was pared by 0 bases and J by 4 bases, with 6 bases of the junction left unmatched. CDR3 protein: CASSQEGQGILETQYF. DNA for the CDR3: TGTGCCAGCAGCCAAGAGGGACAGGGAATATTAGAGACCCAGTACTTC.

This clone appeared once. V is TRBV29-1 and J is TRBJ1-1; tentative D call: TRBD1 (6 bases). Germline values: CDR1 SQVTM, CDR2 ANQGSEA. The CDR3 is 12 amino acids. Trimming took off 6 bases at V and 1 base at J, with 9 bases between the two ends. The CDR3 protein is CSVVGGNTEAFF. The CDR3 DNA is TGCAGCGTCGTAGGGGGGAACACTGAAGCTTTCTTT.

V is TRBV5-1 and J is TRBJ1-1; 9 nucleotides align to TRBD1. Trimming removed 3 bases from V and 5 bases from J; junction bases left unmatched: 5. There are 14 residues in the CDR3. Per the germline V gene, CDR1 is SGHRS and CDR2 is YFSETQ. CDR3 sequence: CASSWGQGGTEAFF. The CDR3 DNA reads TGCGCCAGCAGCTGGGGACAGGGAGGGACTGAAGCTTTCTTT.

The rearrangement uses TRBV5-1 and TRBJ2-7, with D unclear. This CDR3 contains 15 residues. Germline CDR1 reads SGHRS; CDR2 reads YFSETQ. The germline V and J ends were trimmed by 0 bases and 3 bases, with 13 bases remaining between them. The CDR3 nucleotides are TGCGCCAGCAGCTTGGCCCTCTCGCGGAGCTACGAGCAGTACTTC. Amino acids: CASSLALSRSYEQYF. Filled out from reference TRBV5-1 and TRBJ2-7, the complete variable domain reads KAGVTQTPRYLIKTRGQQVTLSCSPISGHRSVSWYQQTPGQGLQFLFEYFSETQRNKGNFPGRFSGRQFSNSRSEMNVSTLELGDSALYLCASSLALSRSYEQYFGPGTRLTVT.

The J gene is TRBJ1-2, the V gene TRBV4-3; D is possibly TRBD1 (5 bases). This CDR3 is 16 amino acids long. Germline assignment: CDR1 LGHNA and CDR2 YSLEER. Trimming left V 5 bases short and J 7 bases short, with 23 bases between. DNA for the CDR3: TGCGCCAGCAGCTTTTTAGCCGGGACCTCCGGGGGTGGCTACACCTTC. Protein product: CASSFLAGTSGGGYTF.